The T cell receptor beta chain under discussion was sequenced for a study of T-cell reconstitution after alpha-beta-depleted transplantation in children (dated by TCRdb to the mid-2010s). With respect to the entire study: Using TCR repertoire profiling, the study followed T-cell immune reconstitution in a quantitative way in children after TCRalphabeta/CD19-depleted allogeneic hematopoietic cell transplantation. What the research found in general, with its limitations: In some patients, high TCRbeta diversity at day 60 was attributed to recipient T cells and intrathymic progenitors that had survived conditioning. Apparently early alphabetaT-cell count recovery about two months after transplant reportedly relied on only several hundred rapidly expanded clones derived from non-depleted graft cells. Hyperexpanded clone frequencies declined over subsequent months; after one year, T-cell counts and TCRbeta diversity were mostly attributed to newly produced T cells.

The treatment or condition label corresponds to: allogeneic hematopoietic cell transplantation with graft depleted of TCRalphabeta T cells and CD19 B cells. Transplant recipients were children who received TCRalphabeta/CD19-depleted allogeneic hematopoietic cell grafts. A few counts support this clonotype. There is no known antigen for this receptor. No much larger clonotype is one base removed from it; base qualities were not supplied. Library generation was performed with PCR. Sequencing was performed on an Illumina HiSeq 2500. To normalize quantification of the TCRbeta repertoire, the TCR libraries were built with molecular barcoding that relied on unique molecular identifiers. Using fastp trimming at Q25 and MiXCR clonotype assembly, TCRdb reanalyzed the public sequencing data and kept in-frame beta chains. One record per CDR3 amino acid sequence lists the most common genes and DNA. The sample table shows about 590,000 distinct CDR3 sequences, and 10% to 15% are seen once. The ten most abundant clones make up about 2.2% of the sample.

The germline V gene (reference sequence) provides CDR1 SEHNR and CDR2 FQNEAQ. The cysteine opens and the phenylalanine closes a CDR3 of 14 amino acids. The entry retains the CDR3 DNA only, 42 bases that are in frame from base 1. The junction shows trimming of 6 bases on V and 8 bases on J, plus 16 bases between the germline ends. This TCR derives from a male patient between 5 and 17 years old who had a stem cell transplant for acute myeloid leukemia, so the T cells may come from the graft donor. The sequence is built from TRBV7-9 and TRBJ1-4; perhaps TRBD1 is the D gene, with 5 bases matching. This material consisted of PBMCs, mostly from graft donor cells, taken 360 days after TCRalphabeta/CD19-depleted stem cell transplant. This receptor carries the CDR3 CASSPDSLREKLFF. DNA sequence: TGTGCCAGCAGTCCCGACAGTCTTAGAGAAAAACTGTTTTTT. The reference TRBV7-9 and TRBJ1-4 proteins fill in what lies around the CDR3, so the full variable domain reads DTGVSQNPRHKITKRGQNVTFRCDPISEHNRLYWYRQTLGQGPEFLTYFQNEAQLEKSRLLSDRFSAERPKGSFSTLEIQRTEQGDSAMYLCASSPDSLREKLFFGSGTQLSVL.